This T cell receptor (beta chain) was captured in a study of blood T cell repertoires in COVID-19. Study information: COVID-19 samples, acute and convalescent, were from the United States, Italy and Spain.

Under the authors' procedure: Nucleated cell counts were estimated from reference gene primer amplification. Using immunoSEQ multiplex PCR, the repertoire was profiled, and TCRdb retains in-frame clones only, with some absent. That table is the source of V, J and clone size, and D and trimming were worked out from the DNA. The table has fewer than 250,000 clones, approximately 80% seen once. The CDR3 loop spans 16 amino acids. V was cut by 6 bases and J by 0 bases, with 15 bases left in between. Germline-derived CDR1 and CDR2 are KGHSH and LQKENI. The gene calls are TRBV18 and TRBJ1-3; TRBD1 is a possible D gene (5 bases). The receptor was isolated from a woman aged 55-70 years with active or convalescent COVID-19. The sample taken for sequencing was peripheral blood. The CDR3 sequence: CASSLREGSSGNTIYF. The DNA for the CDR3 is TGTGCCAGCTCCCTCCGGGAGGGGAGCTCTGGAAACACCATATATTTT. Together with reference TRBV18 and TRBJ1-3, the CDR3 gives the full variable domain: NAGVMQNPRHLVRRRGQEARLRCSPMKGHSHVYWYRQLPEEGLKFMVYLQKENIIDESGMPKERFSAEFPKEGPSILRIQQVVRGDSAAYFCASSLREGSSGNTIYFGEGSWLTVV.